One sample yielded the 30 T cell receptor beta chains listed below, sequenced in a study of blood T cell repertoires in COVID-19. Some clones are missing from TCRdb's copy, which holds only in-frame ones; the method was immunoSEQ multiplex PCR. The table includes 110,000 or so clones, nearly 90% detected once. What was sequenced was peripheral blood. Every receptor here comes from a woman in her seventies who had recovered from COVID-19.

The genes are TRBV30 and TRBJ1-6; the D gene is possibly TRBD1 (6 bases). Per germline, CDR1 GTSNPN and CDR2 SVGIG (reference sequence). The CDR3 is 14 amino acids. Trimming left V 5 bases short and J 9 bases short, with 17 bases between. The CDR3 region has the DNA TGTGCCTGGGGTAGGGGGATTATGGGTTCACCCCTCCACTTT. Protein: CAWGRGIMGSPLHF.

The chain's CDR3 is CATSEAGTGGEQYF. The CDR3 DNA follows: TGTGCCACCAGTGAGGCAGGGACAGGCGGCGAGCAGTACTTC. The V gene is TRBV24-1, the J gene TRBJ2-7; 8 bases map to TRBD1. The CDR3 consists of 14 residues. The J segment lost 6 bases and the V segment lost 4 bases, leaving 7 bases of the junction unmatched. Germline V gene lookup returns CDR1 KGHDR and CDR2 SFDVKD.

The chain combines TRBV7-9 with TRBJ1-2; D call uncertain. Germline loops: CDR1 SEHNR, CDR2 FQNEAQ (reference sequence). The ends were cut back, 0 bases at V and 4 bases at J, with 12 bases in the middle. CDR3 length: 15 residues. The chain's CDR3 is CASSLAPQIFYGYTF. CDR3 nucleotides: TGTGCCAGCAGCTTAGCCCCGCAGATATTCTATGGCTACACCTTC. The complete variable domain, with remaining parts taken from reference TRBV7-9 and TRBJ1-2, reads DTGVSQNPRHKITKRGQNVTFRCDPISEHNRLYWYRQTLGQGPEFLTYFQNEAQLEKSRLLSDRFSAERPKGSFSTLEIQRTEQGDSAMYLCASSLAPQIFYGYTFGSGTRLTVV.

This clone was observed a handful of times. The CDR3 DNA is TGCGCCAGCAGCCAAGGGACTAGAGGAGAGACCCAGTACTTC. This translates into CASSQGTRGETQYF. This rearrangement joins TRBV4-1 to TRBJ2-5; TRBD2 aligns across 7 bases. V was clipped by 1 base and J by 4 bases; unmatched bases: 3. Per the germline V gene, CDR1 is MGHRA and CDR2 is YSYEKL. The CDR3 consists of 14 residues.

This sequence joins TRBV10-3 and TRBJ2-1; 8 bases are shared with TRBD1. CDR1 is ENHRY and CDR2 is SYGVKD in the germline V gene. V was pared by 0 bases and J by 3 bases, with 1 base of the junction left unmatched. CDR3 size: 15 residues. The CDR3 reads CAISESTGVYNEQFF. CDR3 DNA sequence: TGTGCCATCAGTGAGTCGACAGGGGTCTACAATGAGCAGTTCTTC.

The chain is built from TRBV5-4 and TRBJ1-2; tentatively, D is TRBD1 (6 bases). The CDR3 sequence is 13 residues long. Germline CDR1 SGHNT, CDR2 YYREEE (reference sequence). Trimming left V 4 bases short and J 8 bases short, with 15 bases between. This chain's CDR3 is CASSLDRMFGYTF. As DNA, the CDR3 is TGTGCCAGCAGCCTCGACAGGATGTTCGGCTACACCTTC.

This chain connects TRBV6-5 to TRBJ2-3; a weak D match, TRBD1 (8 bases). Germline V lookup: CDR1 MNHEY, CDR2 SVGAGI. CDR3 length: 15 residues. Trimming removed 8 bases from V and 1 base from J, with 16 bases in between. The CDR3 loop is CASYNRGGGTDTQYF. The CDR3 DNA is TGTGCCAGCTATAACAGGGGGGGAGGCACAGATACGCAGTATTTT.

The gene calls are TRBV4-1 and TRBJ1-1; D gene unclear. The V gene's germline CDR1 is MGHRA and CDR2 YSYEKL. This CDR3 has 15 residues. Trimming left V 0 bases short and J 5 bases short, with 13 bases between. In nucleotides, the CDR3 is TGCGCCAGCAGCCAAGATCGGGGAGTCGGAACTGAAGCTTTCTTT. Encoded protein: CASSQDRGVGTEAFF.

This sequence joins TRBV30 and TRBJ2-1; unclear D gene. This CDR3 has 13 amino acids. Per germline, CDR1 GTSNPN and CDR2 SVGIG (reference sequence). Trimming removed 4 bases from V and 8 bases from J, with 15 bases in between. CDR3 DNA sequence: TGTGCCTGGATCGCAGGCCCGGTCGATGAGCAGTTCTTC. It is translated as CAWIAGPVDEQFF.

This clone showed up just once. This chain joins TRBV28 and TRBJ2-3, with D possibly TRBD1 on 5 matching bases. Germline V gene lookup returns CDR1 MDHEN and CDR2 SYDVKM. The CDR3 loop spans 14 amino acids. The ends were cut back, 7 bases at V and 2 bases at J, with 13 bases in the middle. The CDR3 here is CASTPGGHTDTQYF. The DNA of the CDR3 is TGTGCCAGCACCCCCGGCGGACACACAGATACGCAGTATTTT. Full variable domain (missing parts from reference TRBV28 and TRBJ2-3): DVKVTQSSRYLVKRTGEKVFLECVQDMDHENMFWYRQDPGLGLRLIYFSYDVKMKEKGDIPEGYSVSREKKERFSLILESASTNQTSMYLCASTPGGHTDTQYFGPGTRLTVL.

This clone was picked up one time. CDR3 protein: CASSSQEQETQYF. The CDR3 coding sequence is TGTGCCAGCAGTTCCCAAGAGCAAGAGACCCAGTACTTC. The chain links TRBV12-3 or TRBV12-4 to TRBJ2-5; no firm D call. The V gene lost 4 bases and the J gene lost 2 bases, with 8 bases spanning the gap. This CDR3 spans 13 amino acids.

This clone was found a few times. The V call is TRBV27, the J call TRBJ1-5, with D possibly TRBD1 on 6 matching bases. This CDR3 is 17 amino acids long. The ends were cut back, 3 bases at V and 5 bases at J, with 20 bases in the middle. The germline V gene encodes CDR1 MNHEY and CDR2 SMNVEV (reference sequence). CDR3 sequence: CASSFPTATGYDQPQHF. The CDR3 DNA reads TGTGCCAGCAGTTTCCCGACAGCGACAGGCTACGATCAGCCCCAGCATTTT.

The V and J genes are TRBV18 and TRBJ2-7, with TRBD1 matching over 8 bases. Germline CDR1 is KGHSH and CDR2 is LQKENI. After removal of 8 bases from V and 6 bases from J, the junction contained 9 bases not matched to a gene. The CDR3 has 13 amino acids. The CDR3 nucleotides read TGTGCCAGCCAGAAAATAACAGGGGGCGAGCAGTACTTC. As protein: CASQKITGGEQYF. Variable domain in full (rest from reference TRBV18 and TRBJ2-7): NAGVMQNPRHLVRRRGQEARLRCSPMKGHSHVYWYRQLPEEGLKFMVYLQKENIIDESGMPKERFSAEFPKEGPSILRIQQVVRGDSAAYFCASQKITGGEQYFGPGTRLTVT.

The V and J genes are TRBV18 and TRBJ2-7, with 13 bases aligning to TRBD2. V lost 4 bases and J lost 7; bases outside the gene matches: 7. CDR3 length: 15 residues. CDR1 is KGHSH, CDR2 LQKENI, per germline. The CDR3 DNA sequence: TGTGCCAGCTCACGGGGGACTAGCGGGACAGGGGAGCAGTACTTC. Amino acids: CASSRGTSGTGEQYF.

The genes are TRBV9 and TRBJ1-4, with 8 nucleotides matching TRBD1. This CDR3 is built from 14 residues. Looked up from germline, CDR1 is SGDLS and CDR2 is YYNGEE. The V and J ends lost 5 bases and 8 bases, in that order; junction bases with no gene match: 8. The CDR3 nucleotides are TGTGCCAGCAGTCTTGACAGGGGAGGGGAAAAACTGTTTTTT. It yields the protein CASSLDRGGEKLFF. Full variable domain (remainder filled in from reference TRBV9 and TRBJ1-4): DSGVTQTPKHLITATGQRVTLRCSPRSGDLSVYWYQQSLDQGLQFLIQYYNGEERAKGNILERFSAQQFPDLHSELNLSSLELGDSALYFCASSLDRGGEKLFFGSGTQLSVL.

The chain has TRBV5-1 and TRBJ2-3; D not certain. Trimming shortened V by 7 bases and J by 2 bases, and 11 bases separated the two germline ends. Germline lookup yields CDR1 SGHRS and CDR2 YFSETQ. The CDR3 contains 13 residues. In nucleotides, the CDR3 is TGCGCCAGCGCTCTAGAACTCACAGATACGCAGTATTTT. Residues: CASALELTDTQYF.

The chain is built from TRBV10-3 and TRBJ2-1; 9 bases align to TRBD2. J lost 1 base, V lost 6 bases, and 7 bases had no gene match. Germline CDR1 ENHRY, CDR2 SYGVKD. The CDR3 is 16 residues long. CDR3 coding DNA: TGTGCCATCAGCCAATTGACTAGCGGATCCTACAATGAGCAGTTCTTC. Translated: CAISQLTSGSYNEQFF.

The chain carries TRBV13 and TRBJ2-2, with 7 bases that match TRBD2. The CDR3 extends over 15 amino acids. J was trimmed by 2 bases and V by 4 bases; bases with no gene match: 4. Germline lookup yields CDR1 PRHDT and CDR2 FYEKMQ (reference sequence). In DNA, the CDR3 is TGTGCCAGCAGCTGGGGACTACTTAACACCGGGGAGCTGTTTTTT. Its translation is CASSWGLLNTGELFF.

In nucleotides, the CDR3 is TGTGCCAGCAGCTTGCAGGGAAAAACTGAAGCTTTCTTT. Protein sequence: CASSLQGKTEAFF. The chain is built from TRBV5-6 and TRBJ1-1; D is possibly TRBD1 (5 bases). In germline, CDR1 is SGHDT, CDR2 YYEEEE. V lost 1 base and J 5 bases, leaving 9 bases between the germline ends. The CDR3 has 13 amino acids.

V and J are TRBV5-1 and TRBJ2-7, with 9 bases that match TRBD1. The CDR3 consists of 15 residues. The germline V gene encodes CDR1 SGHRS and CDR2 YFSETQ. V dropped 7 bases and J dropped 2; count of bases not matched to a gene: 10. CDR3 sequence (DNA): TGCGCCAGCTCCACTAGGGGACAGGGAGCCTACGAGCAGTACTTC. It yields the protein CASSTRGQGAYEQYF.

In this sample, this clone turned up once. The chain uses TRBV4-2 and TRBJ2-7; the match to TRBD2 covers 9 bases. This CDR3 region has 16 residues. Trimming at V came to 1 base and at J to 3 bases, leaving 7 bases not matched to a gene. Per germline, CDR1 LGHNA and CDR2 YNFKEQ. The CDR3 DNA reads TGTGCCAGCAGCCAAGTTTCTAGCGGGACCATCTACGAGCAGTACTTC. Translated, it gives CASSQVSSGTIYEQYF.

CDR3 nucleotides: TGTGCCAGCAGCGTAGGACCTAGCGGGTGGCACATTCAGTACTTC. This translates into CASSVGPSGWHIQYF. This rearrangement joins TRBV9 to TRBJ2-4, with 8 bases matching TRBD2. The length of the CDR3 is 15 residues. V dropped 0 bases and J dropped 8; count of bases not matched to a gene: 7. Per germline, CDR1 SGDLS and CDR2 YYNGEE.

The rearrangement uses TRBV10-3 and TRBJ2-7; D not certain. The germline V gene encodes CDR1 ENHRY and CDR2 SYGVKD. This CDR3 has 15 amino acids. The V end lost 0 bases, the J end lost 5 bases, and 14 bases lay between the germline ends. CDR3 in DNA: TGTGCCATCAGTGAGTCGTTGCCTTCGGTCAACGAGCAGTACTTC. As protein: CAISESLPSVNEQYF.

This rearrangement joins TRBV6-5 to TRBJ1-3; no firm D call. CDR3 size: 15 residues. V lost 0 bases and J 0 bases, leaving 6 bases between the germline ends. Per germline, CDR1 MNHEY and CDR2 SVGAGI. Written as DNA, the CDR3 is TGTGCCAGCAGTTACTCGCGGGACTCTGGAAACACCATATATTTT. Residues: CASSYSRDSGNTIYF.

The rearrangement uses TRBV27 and TRBJ1-2; no firm D call. CDR3 length equals 18 residues. Trimming removed 0 bases at V and 4 bases at J, with 21 bases between. Germline V CDR1 and CDR2: MNHEY, SMNVEV (reference sequence). The CDR3: CASSLSGGSIPNGYGYTF. The CDR3 bases are TGTGCCAGCAGTTTATCTGGAGGGAGTATCCCCAATGGCTATGGCTACACCTTC.

The chain joins TRBV7-2 to TRBJ2-7; the D gene is possibly TRBD2 (5 bases). There are 14 residues in the CDR3. Trimming left V 3 bases short and J 4 bases short, with 13 bases between. Germline V CDR1 and CDR2: SGHTA, FQGNSA. The CDR3 loop is CASSFQGGGYEQYF. Here the CDR3 DNA reads TGTGCCAGCAGCTTTCAAGGAGGTGGATACGAGCAGTACTTC.

The gene calls are TRBV7-2 and TRBJ2-3; D possibly corresponds to TRBD2 (5 bases). The ends were cut back, 3 bases at V and 4 bases at J, with 20 bases in the middle. Germline assignment: CDR1 SGHTA and CDR2 FQGNSA. The CDR3 has 17 residues. As DNA, the CDR3 is TGTGCCAGCAGCTTCGCCTCAACGGGGAGCCGCGCAGATACGCAGTATTTT. It codes for CASSFASTGSRADTQYF.

J is TRBJ1-2 and V is TRBV7-2, with D possibly being TRBD1 (6 bases). Germline V gene lookup returns CDR1 SGHTA and CDR2 FQGNSA. CDR3 length: 12 residues. V was clipped by 4 bases and J by 6 bases, with 9 bases between them. CDR3 DNA sequence: TGTGCCAGCAGCTCGAGACAGGATGGCTACACCTTC. It codes for CASSSRQDGYTF.

The chain combines TRBV18 with TRBJ1-1, with D perhaps TRBD1 (5 bases). CDR1 is KGHSH and CDR2 is LQKENI in the germline V gene. CDR3 size: 15 residues. The V end lost 3 bases, the J end lost 1 base, and 12 bases lay between the germline ends. This CDR3 reads CASSPQGRANTEAFF. In DNA form, the CDR3 reads TGTGCCAGCTCACCTCAGGGTAGGGCGAACACTGAAGCTTTCTTT.

The chain joins TRBV2 to TRBJ1-6; D uncertain. The CDR3 totals 13 residues. Trimming removed 8 bases from V and 14 bases from J, with 19 bases in between. CDR1 is SNHLY, CDR2 FYNNEI, per germline. The CDR3: CASCPQVYGTLHF. In nucleotides, the CDR3 is TGTGCCAGCTGCCCCCAGGTTTACGGAACCCTCCACTTT.